This TCR beta chain was sequenced during a study of T-cell reconstitution after alpha-beta-depleted transplantation in children. Preparation of the TCRbeta library used unique molecular identifiers. TCRdb fed the PCR reads into MiXCR, producing one record per CDR3 protein. This sample has 170,000 or so distinct CDR3 sequences, with roughly 6.8% found just once. The V and J ends lost 4 bases and 10 bases respectively, with 15 bases between them. CDR3 size: 14 residues. CDR1 is SGHRS, CDR2 YFSETQ, per germline. The V and J genes are TRBV5-1 and TRBJ1-6; TRBD1 might be the D (6 bases). The receptor was derived from a human donor who donated a stem cell graft to a child with Wiskott-Aldrich syndrome. Sequenced material: PBMCs from the stem cell graft donor, taken from the stem cell graft. CDR3 DNA sequence: TGCGCCAGCAGCGCGGAGGGGGTCGTCTCACCCCTCCACTTT. It is translated as CASSAEGVVSPLHF.